Shown below are 4 T cell receptor beta chains from a single sample sequenced in a study of T cells after yellow fever vaccination. MiXCR, run by TCRdb on the 5' RACE reads, gives a single entry per CDR3 protein. The data hold 110,000 to 150,000 distinct CDR3 sequences, with about 6.9% observed a single time. The sample was CD4+ T cells sorted from PBMCs, taken 10 days after the yellow fever booster vaccination. Every receptor here comes from a man between 25 and 39 years old who received the YFV17D yellow fever vaccine.

Note on this clonotype: Possible read error: a much larger clone is one base away. Written as DNA, the CDR3 is TGTGCCAGCAGTTGGGCCAGGGGAAGGGAGCTGTACTTC. It yields the protein CASSWARGRELYF. The chain carries TRBV27 and TRBJ2-7, with D perhaps matching TRBD1 (6 bases). Germline values: CDR1 MNHEY, CDR2 SMNVEV (reference sequence). This CDR3 is built from 13 residues.

This clonotype has a count of ten or more. The V call is TRBV20-1, the J call TRBJ2-3; D gene ambiguous. The CDR3 is 16 residues long. CDR1 and CDR2 from the germline V gene are DFQATT and SNEGSKA (reference sequence). V was pared by 0 bases and J by 3 bases, with 16 bases between. CDR3 loop: CSARDPAPRATDTQYF. In DNA form, the CDR3 reads TGCAGTGCTAGAGATCCCGCGCCAAGGGCGACAGATACGCAGTATTTT.

This clonotype came up many times. This sequence joins TRBV5-1 and TRBJ2-1; either TRBD1 or TRBD2 may fit D (5 bases each). The CDR3 has 16 residues. V shed 4 bases and J shed 4 bases, with 18 bases lying between them. Germline V lookup: CDR1 SGHRS, CDR2 YFSETQ. CDR3 DNA: TGCGCCAGCAGCCTAGACACGTATGAGGGGTACAATGAGCAGTTCTTC. Residues: CASSLDTYEGYNEQFF. Supplemented by reference TRBV5-1 and TRBJ2-1, the full variable domain reads KAGVTQTPRYLIKTRGQQVTLSCSPISGHRSVSWYQQTPGQGLQFLFEYFSETQRNKGNFPGRFSGRQFSNSRSEMNVSTLELGDSALYLCASSLDTYEGYNEQFFGPGTRLTVL.

The table lists this clonotype with many counts. The CDR3 DNA reads TGTGCCAGCAGCAGTGACAGGGACCAGCCCCAGCATTTT. Residues: CASSSDRDQPQHF. The J gene is TRBJ1-5, the V gene TRBV6-2 or TRBV6-3; 7 positions agree with TRBD1. Looked up from germline, CDR1 is MNHEY and CDR2 is SVGEGT. This CDR3 spans 13 amino acids. V lost 6 bases, J lost 7 bases, and 6 bases stayed unmatched.